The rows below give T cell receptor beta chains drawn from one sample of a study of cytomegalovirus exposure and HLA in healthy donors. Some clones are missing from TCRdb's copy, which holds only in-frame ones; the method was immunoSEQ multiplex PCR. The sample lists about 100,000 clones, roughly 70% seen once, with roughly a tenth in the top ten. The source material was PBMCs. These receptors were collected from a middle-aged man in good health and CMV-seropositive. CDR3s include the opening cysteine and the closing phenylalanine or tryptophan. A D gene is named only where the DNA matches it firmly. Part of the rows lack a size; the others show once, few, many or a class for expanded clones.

CAWSGQGDQPQHF	TGTGCCTGGAGTGGGCAGGGGGATCAGCCCCAGCATTTT	few	TRBJ1-5	TRBV30	TRBD1
CASSPDSGTDTQYF	TGTGCCAGCTCACCAGACTCCGGGACAGATACGCAGTATTTT	once	TRBJ2-3	TRBV18	-
CASRLYGTENTEAFF	TGTGCCAGTAGGCTATACGGGACAGAGAACACTGAAGCTTTCTTT	once	TRBJ1-1	TRBV19	TRBD1
CASSLGGQGNYGYTF	TGTGCCAGCAGTTTGGGTGGACAGGGGAACTATGGCTACACCTTC	-	TRBJ1-2	TRBV7-9	TRBD1
CASSYLQTAPTGGYTF	TGTGCCAGCAGTTACCTCCAGACAGCCCCTACGGGTGGCTACACCTTC	-	TRBJ1-2	TRBV6-6	-
CAWSVRQGGWQETQYF	TGTGCCTGGAGTGTACGCCAGGGAGGTTGGCAAGAGACCCAGTACTTC	-	TRBJ2-5	TRBV30	-
CASFLTGEIPEAFF	TGTGCCAGCTTCCTGACAGGGGAAATCCCTGAAGCTTTCTTT	-	TRBJ1-1	TRBV28	TRBD1
CASSQGRGFANTIYF	TGCGCCAGCAGCCAGGGTAGGGGGTTTGCGAACACCATATATTTT	-	TRBJ1-3	TRBV4-3	-
CASSLRGLAYEQYF	TGTGCCAGCAGCTTGCGAGGTCTAGCCTACGAGCAGTACTTC	-	TRBJ2-7	TRBV5-6	-
CASSGNTGGGYSNQPQHF	TGTGCCAGCAGTGGCAACACAGGGGGCGGATATAGCAATCAGCCCCAGCATTTT	few	TRBJ1-5	TRBV2	TRBD1
CASSPEGRSETQYF	TGTGCCAGCAGCCCCGAGGGAAGATCGGAGACCCAGTACTTC	-	TRBJ2-5	TRBV7-9	-
CASSPGLATYNEQFF	TGTGCCAGCAGCCCCGGGCTAGCCACCTACAATGAGCAGTTCTTC	once	TRBJ2-1	TRBV5-8	-
CAISAGTGESEKLFF	TGTGCCATCAGTGCCGGGACAGGGGAGAGCGAAAAACTGTTTTTT	few	TRBJ1-4	TRBV10-3	TRBD1
CASTAGAPEQFF	TGTGCCAGCACGGCGGGGGCCCCTGAGCAGTTCTTC	-	TRBJ2-1	TRBV2	-
CSVEGDRGLSGELFF	TGCAGCGTTGAAGGGGACAGGGGTCTATCCGGGGAGCTGTTTTTT	-	TRBJ2-2	TRBV29-1	TRBD1
CASSPRWNRGLYNEQFF	TGTGCCAGCAGCCCTAGGTGGAACAGGGGGCTATACAATGAGCAGTTCTTC	-	TRBJ2-1	TRBV7-8	TRBD1
CASSRSVAFSGNTIYF	TGTGCCAGCAGCCGATCTGTGGCCTTCTCTGGAAACACCATATATTTT	-	TRBJ1-3	TRBV13	-
CAWKGIAGKLEQFF	TGTGCCTGGAAGGGGATAGCGGGAAAACTTGAGCAGTTCTTC	-	TRBJ2-1	TRBV30	TRBD2
CASSFGQGINEQYF	TGTGCCAGCAGCTTTGGACAGGGAATAAACGAGCAGTACTTC	-	TRBJ2-7	TRBV5-8	TRBD1
CASSVPGLQTYNEQFF	TGTGCCAGCAGCGTGCCGGGACTACAGACTTACAATGAGCAGTTCTTC	-	TRBJ2-1	TRBV7-2	TRBD2
CASSYTKQSEAFF	TGTGCCAGTAGTTACACTAAGCAGTCTGAAGCTTTCTTT	-	TRBJ1-1	TRBV19	-
CAWEGQGTRGYTF	TGTGCCTGGGAGGGACAGGGTACTCGAGGCTACACCTTC	-	TRBJ1-2	TRBV30	TRBD1
CASSIDSGNQPQHF	TGTGCCAGTAGTATCGACAGTGGCAATCAGCCCCAGCATTTT	few	TRBJ1-5	TRBV19	-
CSVEIPLADSYNEQFF	TGCAGCGTTGAAATCCCCCTAGCGGACTCCTACAATGAGCAGTTCTTC	few	TRBJ2-1	TRBV29-1	TRBD2
CASSEVRRARDTGELFF	TGTGCCAGCAGTGAAGTCCGGCGGGCCCGAGACACCGGGGAGCTGTTTTTT	-	TRBJ2-2	TRBV6-1	-
CASSLIPTSGQGYGYTF	TGTGCCAGCAGTCTCATACCAACCTCGGGACAGGGCTATGGCTACACCTTC	few	TRBJ1-2	TRBV28	TRBD1
CASSYSAGGEQYF	TGTGCCAGCAGTTACTCGGCTGGCGGCGAGCAGTACTTC	-	TRBJ2-7	TRBV6-6	-
CASSFSTGYGYTF	TGTGCCAGCAGCTTTTCGACAGGCTATGGCTACACCTTC	few	TRBJ1-2	TRBV7-2	-